This T cell receptor (beta chain) was found in a study of blood T cell repertoires in COVID-19. Study details: The cDNA or gDNA used as material had been derived from T cells, B-cell-depleted T cells, or PBMCs.

Original data processing: Reference gene primer amplification in the assay estimated nucleated cell counts. Sequencing was performed with immunoSEQ multiplex PCR; in TCRdb, only in-frame clones are kept and a portion is missing. The V and J calls and clone size come from that table; D and trimming were worked out from the DNA. The sample includes roughly 410,000 clones, approximately 88% of them seen just once. The CDR3 covers 14 residues. CDR1 and CDR2 from the germline V gene are SGDLS and YYNGEE. Deletions cut 0 bases from V and 8 bases from J, with 9 bases between. The rearrangement uses TRBV9 and TRBJ1-6; the D is unclear. Sequenced sample: peripheral blood. This clonotype originated in a man in his forties with acute or convalescent COVID-19. CDR3 amino acids: CASSVAGEHSPLHF. The CDR3 DNA sequence: TGTGCCAGCAGCGTAGCCGGGGAGCATTCACCCCTCCACTTT.